The clone carrying this T cell receptor (beta chain) occurred a few times. Participants had their cohort set by participant-reported clinical history. V was clipped by 7 bases and J by 4 bases, with 17 bases between them. The CDR3 is 15 residues long. From germline, CDR1 is LNHDA and CDR2 SQIVND (reference sequence). This entry is derived from a study of blood T cell repertoires in COVID-19. At the level of the study: The cDNA or gDNA used as material had been derived from T cells, B-cell-depleted T cells, or PBMCs.

Measured with immunoSEQ multiplex PCR; TCRdb has only the in-frame clones, and not every one. The sample contains more than 300,000 clones, 90% to 95% of which appear only once. The J gene is TRBJ2-1, the V gene TRBV19; D gene unclear. Sequenced material: PBMCs or T cells enriched from blood (not recorded which). This clonotype was obtained from a woman aged 25 to 45 who had been exposed to COVID-19. CDR3 loop: CASTIGLHSYNEQFF. The CDR3 DNA sequence: TGTGCCAGTACAATTGGGCTACACTCTTACAATGAGCAGTTCTTC. The full variable domain, with the rest looked up from reference TRBV19 and TRBJ2-1, is DGGITQSPKYLFRKEGQNVTLSCEQNLNHDAMYWYRQDPGQGLRLIYYSQIVNDFQKGDIAEGYSVSREKKESFPLTVTSAQKNPTAFYLCASTIGLHSYNEQFFGPGTRLTVL.